This is a list of T cell receptor beta chains from one sample in a study of blood T cells in healthy people across ages. TCRdb processed the 5' RACE reads anew with MiXCR; each CDR3 protein has one entry. The sample lists hundreds of thousands of distinct CDR3 sequences, 40% to 50% occurring once. The sample comprised blood. The receptors stem from a man older than 75 in good health. Each CDR3 is given with its conserved first and last residue. The D gene is left open where the match is weak. Clone size appears in some rows only: once, few, many, or a class for an expanded clone.

v_gene: TRBV7-2
j_gene: TRBJ2-1
abundance: -
d_gene: -
CDR3aa: CASSSQGYQETQFF
CDR3nt: TGTGCCAGCAGCTCGCAGGGGTACCAAGAGACCCAGTTCTTC

v_gene: TRBV20-1
j_gene: TRBJ1-1
abundance: few
d_gene: TRBD1
CDR3aa: CSARQPGTENTEAFF
CDR3nt: TGCAGTGCTAGACAACCCGGGACAGAGAACACTGAAGCTTTCTTT

v_gene: TRBV7-2
j_gene: TRBJ2-1
abundance: few
d_gene: TRBD2
CDR3aa: CASSSVGSGRRNEQFF
CDR3nt: TGTGCCAGCAGCTCCGTTGGTAGCGGGAGACGAAATGAGCAGTTCTTC

v_gene: TRBV28
j_gene: TRBJ2-3
abundance: -
d_gene: TRBD2
CDR3aa: CATHRTGRTDTQYF
CDR3nt: TGTGCCACCCACCGAACCGGGAGGACGGATACGCAGTATTTT

v_gene: TRBV7-6
j_gene: TRBJ2-5
abundance: -
d_gene: TRBD2
CDR3aa: CASSPSGEGETQYF
CDR3nt: TGTGCCAGCAGCCCTAGCGGGGAAGGGGAGACCCAGTACTTC

v_gene: TRBV4-2
j_gene: TRBJ2-7
abundance: few
d_gene: -
CDR3aa: CASSQDRDNTYEQYF
CDR3nt: TGTGCCAGCAGCCAGGACCGGGACAACACCTACGAGCAGTACTTC

v_gene: TRBV20-1
j_gene: TRBJ2-3
abundance: -
d_gene: -
CDR3aa: CSANSGSTDTQYF
CDR3nt: TGCAGTGCTAATTCAGGTAGCACAGATACGCAGTATTTT

v_gene: TRBV15
j_gene: TRBJ2-5
abundance: few
d_gene: -
CDR3aa: CATSREGRAWGEETQYF
CDR3nt: TGTGCCACCAGCAGAGAAGGGCGGGCGTGGGGGGAAGAGACCCAGTACTTC

v_gene: TRBV5-1
j_gene: TRBJ2-7
abundance: -
d_gene: TRBD2
CDR3aa: CASSLDGLADLEQYF
CDR3nt: TGCGCCAGCAGCTTGGACGGACTAGCGGACCTTGAGCAGTACTTC

v_gene: TRBV18
j_gene: TRBJ2-5
abundance: -
d_gene: -
CDR3aa: CASSPPRGGPQFQETQYF
CDR3nt: TGTGCCAGCTCACCACCGAGGGGGGGCCCCCAATTCCAAGAGACCCAGTACTTC

v_gene: TRBV6-2/TRBV6-3
j_gene: TRBJ2-7
abundance: many
d_gene: -
CDR3aa: CASSYSGTSLDGEQYF
CDR3nt: TGTGCCAGCAGTTACTCGGGGACATCCCTGGACGGCGAGCAGTACTTC

v_gene: TRBV20-1
j_gene: TRBJ2-1
abundance: few
d_gene: TRBD2
CDR3aa: CSAGGLAIIGEQFF
CDR3nt: TGCAGTGCTGGGGGACTAGCAATTATAGGGGAGCAGTTCTTC

v_gene: TRBV2
j_gene: TRBJ2-7
abundance: -
d_gene: TRBD2
CDR3aa: CASSSLRGGPGEQYF
CDR3nt: TGTGCCAGCAGTTCGTTGCGGGGAGGGCCGGGGGAGCAGTACTTC

v_gene: TRBV28
j_gene: TRBJ1-2
abundance: few
d_gene: TRBD1
CDR3aa: CASSSGTGISYGYTF
CDR3nt: TGTGCCAGCAGTTCCGGGACAGGGATTAGCTATGGCTACACCTTC

v_gene: TRBV10-3
j_gene: TRBJ2-7
abundance: -
d_gene: TRBD1
CDR3aa: CASIHRDRGYEQYF
CDR3nt: TGTGCCAGCATCCACCGGGACAGAGGCTACGAGCAGTACTTC

v_gene: TRBV9
j_gene: TRBJ2-5
abundance: -
d_gene: -
CDR3aa: CASSVAGRGVQETQYF
CDR3nt: TGTGCCAGCAGCGTAGCCGGGCGGGGAGTACAAGAGACCCAGTACTTC

v_gene: TRBV25-1
j_gene: TRBJ1-2
abundance: -
d_gene: -
CDR3aa: CASRRENYGYTF
CDR3nt: TGTGCCAGCAGGAGGGAGAACTATGGCTACACATTC

v_gene: TRBV6-5
j_gene: TRBJ2-2
abundance: -
d_gene: TRBD1
CDR3aa: CASSSPGQGTGELFF
CDR3nt: TGTGCCAGCAGCTCCCCGGGACAGGGCACCGGGGAGCTGTTTTTT

v_gene: TRBV20-1
j_gene: TRBJ2-7
abundance: once
d_gene: TRBD2
CDR3aa: CSARDPGLAGVDQEAQYF
CDR3nt: TGCAGTGCTAGAGACCCGGGACTAGCGGGGGTCGATCAAGAGGCCCAGTACTTC

v_gene: TRBV3-1
j_gene: TRBJ2-1
abundance: few
d_gene: TRBD2
CDR3aa: CASSQGRAGGNEQFF
CDR3nt: TGTGCCAGCAGCCAGGGCAGGGCGGGGGGCAATGAGCAGTTCTTC

v_gene: TRBV28
j_gene: TRBJ2-5
abundance: -
d_gene: -
CDR3aa: CASSFMRGQETQYF
CDR3nt: TGTGCCAGCAGTTTTATGAGGGGCCAAGAGACCCAGTACTTC

v_gene: TRBV5-6
j_gene: TRBJ1-5
abundance: once
d_gene: -
CDR3aa: CASSFSGQRRSNQPQHF
CDR3nt: TGTGCCAGCAGCTTTTCTGGACAGAGAAGGAGCAATCAGCCCCAGCATTTT

v_gene: TRBV9
j_gene: TRBJ1-1
abundance: few
d_gene: TRBD1
CDR3aa: CASSVDPGGTEAFF
CDR3nt: TGTGCCAGCAGCGTGGATCCAGGGGGCACTGAAGCTTTCTTT

v_gene: TRBV18
j_gene: TRBJ2-5
abundance: many
d_gene: -
CDR3aa: CASSPSRLAETQYF
CDR3nt: TGTGCCAGCTCACCTAGCAGGCTGGCAGAGACCCAGTACTTC

v_gene: TRBV4-1
j_gene: TRBJ1-2
abundance: -
d_gene: TRBD1
CDR3aa: CASSHPTQGHDGYTF
CDR3nt: TGCGCCAGCAGCCACCCTACACAGGGGCATGATGGCTACACCTTC

v_gene: TRBV4-3
j_gene: TRBJ1-3
abundance: -
d_gene: -
CDR3aa: CASSQYRTGDGNTIYF
CDR3nt: TGCGCCAGCAGCCAGTACCGGACCGGGGATGGAAACACCATATATTTT

v_gene: TRBV7-8
j_gene: TRBJ2-5
abundance: few
d_gene: -
CDR3aa: CASSLRTEQETQYF
CDR3nt: TGTGCCAGCAGCTTAAGGACAGAACAAGAGACCCAGTACTTC

v_gene: TRBV12-3/TRBV12-4
j_gene: TRBJ2-1
abundance: few
d_gene: TRBD2
CDR3aa: CASSLARLAGDNEQFF
CDR3nt: TGTGCCAGCAGTTTAGCGCGGCTAGCGGGGGACAATGAGCAGTTCTTC

v_gene: TRBV7-2
j_gene: TRBJ1-2
abundance: few
d_gene: TRBD1
CDR3aa: CASSLDRGYYGYTF
CDR3nt: TGTGCCAGCAGCTTAGACAGGGGATACTATGGCTACACCTTC

v_gene: TRBV18
j_gene: TRBJ1-1
abundance: few
d_gene: -
CDR3aa: CASSPASKGGTEAFF
CDR3nt: TGTGCCAGCTCACCGGCTTCTAAAGGGGGCACTGAAGCTTTCTTT

v_gene: TRBV7-2
j_gene: TRBJ2-1
abundance: -
d_gene: TRBD1
CDR3aa: CASSFTAGTGDNEQFF
CDR3nt: TGTGCCAGCAGCTTTACGGCCGGGACAGGGGACAATGAGCAGTTCTTC

v_gene: TRBV20-1
j_gene: TRBJ2-5
abundance: -
d_gene: -
CDR3aa: CSAVRVETQYF
CDR3nt: TGCAGTGCGGTCAGAGTAGAGACCCAGTACTTC

v_gene: TRBV12-3/TRBV12-4
j_gene: TRBJ1-5
abundance: few
d_gene: TRBD1
CDR3aa: CASSLLQGANQPQHF
CDR3nt: TGTGCCAGCAGTTTATTGCAGGGGGCCAATCAGCCCCAGCATTTT

v_gene: TRBV6-5
j_gene: TRBJ1-4
abundance: few
d_gene: TRBD1
CDR3aa: CASSSGRQGAGEKLFF
CDR3nt: TGTGCCAGCAGTTCGGGTCGACAGGGGGCAGGTGAAAAACTGTTTTTT

v_gene: TRBV6-2/TRBV6-3
j_gene: TRBJ2-7
abundance: once
d_gene: TRBD1
CDR3aa: CASRARDRGPFEQYF
CDR3nt: TGTGCCAGCAGAGCACGGGACAGGGGGCCTTTCGAGCAGTACTTC

v_gene: TRBV29-1
j_gene: TRBJ2-3
abundance: -
d_gene: TRBD2
CDR3aa: CSVSFPSGATMDITDTQYF
CDR3nt: TGCAGCGTTTCTTTTCCTAGCGGGGCGACCATGGATATCACAGATACGCAGTATTTT

v_gene: TRBV14
j_gene: TRBJ2-7
abundance: -
d_gene: TRBD1
CDR3aa: CASSHLGTGAYEQYF
CDR3nt: TGTGCCAGCAGCCACTTAGGGACAGGGGCTTACGAGCAGTACTTC

v_gene: TRBV2
j_gene: TRBJ2-3
abundance: -
d_gene: -
CDR3aa: CASSGVGPRTDTQYF
CDR3nt: TGTGCCAGCAGTGGTGTAGGGCCCCGCACAGATACGCAGTATTTT

v_gene: TRBV6-6
j_gene: TRBJ1-2
abundance: -
d_gene: TRBD1
CDR3aa: CASTPGGANYGYTF
CDR3nt: TGTGCCAGCACCCCAGGGGGAGCTAACTATGGCTACACCTTC

v_gene: TRBV3-1
j_gene: TRBJ2-7
abundance: -
d_gene: -
CDR3aa: CASSYPPSYEQYF
CDR3nt: TGTGCCAGCAGCTATCCTCCCTCCTACGAGCAGTACTTC